This entry concerns a single T cell receptor (beta chain). Its antigen remains unknown. These data come from a study of T cells in tuberculosis. In the study overall: This South African cohort compared adolescents with or without latent tuberculosis against adults with active tuberculosis.

This CDR3 has 14 residues. CDR1 and CDR2 (germline): MGHRA, YSYEKL. Trimming removed 2 bases from V and 4 bases from J; junction bases left unmatched: 3. Whole-study findings and limits: Smaller alpha distances in active tuberculosis partly reflected shorter CDR3-alpha lengths.

The table came from immunoSEQ multiplex PCR; TCRdb's copy has only in-frame clones and leaves some out. This table holds roughly 32,000 clones, 95% found once. The receptor comes from a donor aged 10 to 29 with latent tuberculosis or without tuberculosis infection. The sequenced sample consisted of PBMCs. The V gene is TRBV4-1, the J gene TRBJ1-1; 8 bases map to TRBD1. The CDR3 here is CASSQHRGGTEAFF. The CDR3 DNA reads TGCGCCAGCAGCCAACACAGGGGGGGCACTGAAGCTTTCTTT.